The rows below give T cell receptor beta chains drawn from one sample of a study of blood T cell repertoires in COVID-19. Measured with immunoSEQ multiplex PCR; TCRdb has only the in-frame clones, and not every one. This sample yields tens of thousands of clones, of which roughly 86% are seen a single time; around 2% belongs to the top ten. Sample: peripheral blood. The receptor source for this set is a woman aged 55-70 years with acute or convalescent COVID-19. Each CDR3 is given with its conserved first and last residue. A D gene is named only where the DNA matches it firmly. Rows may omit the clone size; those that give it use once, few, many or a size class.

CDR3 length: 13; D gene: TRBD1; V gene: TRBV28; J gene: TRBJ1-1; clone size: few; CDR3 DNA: TGTGCCAGCGGACGGTGGGACAGGCGTTCTGCTTTCTTT; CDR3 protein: CASGRWDRRSAFF
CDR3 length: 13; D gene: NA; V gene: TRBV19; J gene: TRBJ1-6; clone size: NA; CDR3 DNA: TGTGCCACCACGGGGACAATGGGTTCACCCCTCCACTTT; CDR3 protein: CATTGTMGSPLHF
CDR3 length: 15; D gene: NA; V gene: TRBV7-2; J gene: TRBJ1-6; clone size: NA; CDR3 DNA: TGTGCCAGCAGCTTAGTGGGACACCTTAATTCACCCCTCCACTTT; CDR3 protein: CASSLVGHLNSPLHF
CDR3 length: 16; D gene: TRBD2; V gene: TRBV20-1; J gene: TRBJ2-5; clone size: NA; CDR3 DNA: TGCAGTGCTAGTGGACTAGCGGGAGGAAAACAAGAGACCCAGTACTTC; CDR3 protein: CSASGLAGGKQETQYF
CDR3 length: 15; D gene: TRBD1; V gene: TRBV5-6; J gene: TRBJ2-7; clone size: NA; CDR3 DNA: TGTGCCAGCAGCCCCTGGGCAGGGGGCCCATACGAGCAGTACTTC; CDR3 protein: CASSPWAGGPYEQYF
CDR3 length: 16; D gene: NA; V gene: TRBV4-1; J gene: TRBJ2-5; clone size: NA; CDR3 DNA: TGCGCCAGCAGCCAAATCCCTATAGCGAGCCAAGAGACCCAGTACTTC; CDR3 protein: CASSQIPIASQETQYF
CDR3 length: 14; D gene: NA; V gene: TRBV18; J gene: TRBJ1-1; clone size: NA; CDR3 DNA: TGTGCCAGCTCACCCTATCAGGGGATCACTGAAGCTTTCTTT; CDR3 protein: CASSPYQGITEAFF
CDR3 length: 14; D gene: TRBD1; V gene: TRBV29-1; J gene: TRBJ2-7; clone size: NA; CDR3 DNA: TGCAGCGTTGAGTGGACAGGGATCGTTTACGAGCAGTACTTC; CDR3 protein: CSVEWTGIVYEQYF
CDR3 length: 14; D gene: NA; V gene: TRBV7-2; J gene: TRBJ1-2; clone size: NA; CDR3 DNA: TGTGCCAGCAGCTTAGATACAGGGACCTATGGCTACACCTTC; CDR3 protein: CASSLDTGTYGYTF
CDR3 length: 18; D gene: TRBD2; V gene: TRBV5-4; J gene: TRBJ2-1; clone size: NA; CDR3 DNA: TGTGCCAGCAGCTGGGGACTAGCGGGAGAGGTCCTGAGCAATGAGCAGTTCTTC; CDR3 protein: CASSWGLAGEVLSNEQFF
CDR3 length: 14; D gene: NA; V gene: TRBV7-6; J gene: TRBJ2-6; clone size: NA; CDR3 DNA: TGTGCCAGCAATGAGGCCCCTGGGGCCAACGTCCTGACTTTC; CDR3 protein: CASNEAPGANVLTF